This T cell receptor (beta chain) was recorded in a study of T cells in Graves' hyperthyroidism and ophthalmopathy. Authors of the study amplified TCR beta CDR3 regions from RNA transcripts. TCR CDR3 regions were first amplified by RT-PCR with HTBI primers. TCRdb re-called the multiplex PCR reads with MiXCR, one entry per CDR3 protein. The sample records roughly 530,000 distinct CDR3 sequences, roughly a sixth being singletons. Trimming left V 3 bases short and J 4 bases short, with 12 bases between. Germline V lookup: CDR1 LGHNA, CDR2 YSLEER. The CDR3 is 15 residues long. This chain links TRBV4-3 with TRBJ2-2, with D perhaps matching TRBD1 or TRBD2 (6 bases each). The sequence came from a woman younger than 35 with Graves' ophthalmopathy. Source material: blood. CDR3: CASSHNREVTGELFF. CDR3 bases: TGCGCCAGCAGCCATAACAGGGAGGTCACCGGGGAGCTGTTTTTT.